The sequence of this TCR beta chain was determined in a study of control samples from healthy donors and cancer patients (dated by TCRdb to the early 2020s). The library was prepared using the immunoSEQ multiplex PCR assay. TCRdb holds this immuneACCESS table with in-frame rearrangements only. Some clones are missing; in checked studies, unresolved V genes explain under half, and the rest has no known cause. The sample yields about 170,000 clones; 80% to 90% were counted once. 12% of the sample is in the top ten clones. This clone has only a few counts. The antigen it recognizes is unknown. Per-base quality was not reported, and no clone a single base away is much larger than it. The CDR3 runs 13 residues from the cysteine to the phenylalanine. The kept DNA is CDR3 alone, 39 bases in frame from the first base. Trimming removed 4 bases from V and 5 bases from J, leaving 9 bases between the germline ends. The germline V gene (reference sequence) gives CDR1 as MNHNY and CDR2 as SVGAGI.

The specimen was blood. This TCR was recovered from a man aged 25 to 40 in good health. The rearranged chain carries TRBV6-6 and TRBJ1-5, with the D gene not confidently named. The CDR3 region reads CASSSKEDQPQHF. The sequenced DNA is TGTGCCAGCAGTTCCAAGGAAGATCAGCCCCAGCATTTT.